This T cell receptor beta chain was recorded in a study of naive and memory T cell subsets. Findings and caveats of the study: TCR abundance followed a power law differing between naive and memory subsets. Clonotypes here are unpaired alpha or beta chain sequences.

Both TRBC1 and TRBC2 were covered by a beta constant-region primer of two equimolar oligonucleotides. Nested alpha and beta constant-region primers with the SP2 primer drove four PCR rounds on ligated cDNA. One entry per CDR3 protein results from TCRdb running MiXCR on the UMI-ligation and nested PCR reads. In the table there are about 150,000 distinct CDR3 sequences, over 15% of which are singletons. CMV status came from CD4+ T cell IFNgamma after overnight CMV lysate stimulation of fresh PBMCs. A remark on this clonotype: Its target is unknown.

Sequenced: naive CD4+ T cells from blood. This TCR came from a human donor in good health.

The CDR3 spells CASGRLAGGNEQFF. DNA for the CDR3: TGTGCCAGCGGAAGACTAGCGGGAGGGAATGAGCAGTTCTTC. The V gene is TRBV6-2 or TRBV6-3, the J gene TRBJ2-1; 14 bases fit TRBD2. CDR3 size: 14 residues. The germline CDR1 and CDR2 sequences are MNHEY and SVGEGT. Losses at the gene ends were 8 bases for V and 7 bases for J; bases not matched to a gene: 4.